This passage covers 24 T cell receptor beta chains from one sample sequenced in a study of regulatory T cells in long-lasting Graves disease. According to the study, TCR beta libraries were built with iRepertoire HTBI primers and CDR3-region Arm-PCR. One entry per CDR3 protein results from TCRdb running MiXCR on the multiplex PCR reads. The sample holds about 290,000 distinct CDR3 sequences, roughly a fifth seen once. Described time point: persistent/refractory GD, antithyroid drugs over 5 years with positive TRAb. PBMCs were the source of the RNA used for TCR sequencing. This specimen consisted of peripheral blood mononuclear cells (PBMCs), obtained when the disease was refractory, from a patient treated with antithyroid drugs. The receptors shown here come from a female donor with Graves disease.

This clonotype was recorded at least ten times. This sequence joins TRBV12-3 or TRBV12-4 and TRBJ2-2; 13 bases match TRBD2. The CDR3 has 17 residues. V gave up 6 bases and J gave up 7 bases; unmatched junction bases: 11. CDR3 in amino acids: CASSRLAGGRFHGELFF. CDR3 in DNA: TGTGCCAGCAGCCGACTAGCGGGAGGACGATTTCACGGGGAGCTGTTTTTT.

The chain recombines TRBV27 with TRBJ2-2; 7 nucleotides match TRBD1. With 5 bases clipped from V and 4 bases from J, the junction kept 7 bases outside the gene matches. CDR1 is MNHEY and CDR2 is SMNVEV in the germline V gene (reference sequence). CDR3 length: 15 residues. CDR3 region: CASSPQGVFTGELFF. The DNA for the CDR3 is TGTGCCAGCAGTCCCCAGGGGGTATTCACCGGGGAGCTGTTTTTT.

This clonotype was seen more than once but under ten times. The rearrangement uses TRBV10-3 and TRBJ1-2; 7 nucleotides match TRBD1. Germline V CDR1 and CDR2: ENHRY, SYGVKD. V gave up 3 bases and J gave up 9 bases; unmatched junction bases: 10. This CDR3 region has 14 residues. CDR3 residues: CAISDPPGTVSYTF. In DNA form, the CDR3 reads TGTGCCATCAGTGACCCCCCCGGGACAGTGAGCTACACCTTC.

This clonotype has just a few counts. This chain connects TRBV24-1 to TRBJ2-5, with TRBD2 matching 10 bases. This CDR3 contains 17 residues. In germline, CDR1 is KGHDR, CDR2 SFDVKD. Germline trimming cut 3 bases from V and 1 base from J; bases unmatched to any gene: 7. For the CDR3, the DNA is TGTGCCACCAGTGATCGACCGGGACTAGCGTTCCAAGAGACCCAGTACTTC. Translating gives CATSDRPGLAFQETQYF.

Regarding this clonotype: The germline gene is not matched at one end of the junction; a read error may be the cause. The chain links TRBV7-2 to TRBJ2-2, with 9 bases that match TRBD2. Germline lookup yields CDR1 SGHTA and CDR2 FQGNSA. This CDR3 contains 15 residues. The CDR3 DNA reads TGTGCCAGCAGCCGAGCGGGAGGAAACACCCGGGAGCTGTTTTTT. Encoded protein: CASSRAGGNTRELFF.

This clonotype was recorded a few times. The chain employs TRBV20-1 and TRBJ2-4; TRBD1 agrees at 7 bases. Germline values: CDR1 DFQATT, CDR2 SNEGSKA (reference sequence). With V trimmed by 2 bases and J by 0 bases, 7 bases remained unmatched. This CDR3 comprises 16 residues. The CDR3 coding sequence is TGCAGTGCTAGATGGGACAGCGACCTAGCCAAAAACATTCAGTACTTC. Translation: CSARWDSDLAKNIQYF.

V and J are TRBV27 and TRBJ1-6; D is undetermined. Germline V gene lookup returns CDR1 MNHEY and CDR2 SMNVEV (reference sequence). The length of the CDR3 is 12 residues. V lost 3 bases and J lost 7, with 4 bases in between. The CDR3 DNA sequence: TGTGCCAGCAGTTTTGTAAATTCACCCCTCCACTTT. As protein: CASSFVNSPLHF.

This clonotype was observed many times. V usage is TRBV18 and J usage is TRBJ2-7; either TRBD1 or TRBD2 may fit D (5 bases each). Trimming left V 3 bases short and J 6 bases short, with 18 bases between. Germline lookup yields CDR1 KGHSH and CDR2 LQKENI. The CDR3 totals 15 residues. The DNA for the CDR3 is TGTGCCAGCTCACCCAACCGGGACGGTGAGGGCGAGCAGTACTTC. This gives the protein CASSPNRDGEGEQYF.

A few counts support this clonotype. Relative to the germline gene, one junction end is altered; a read error may explain this. The rearrangement links TRBV6-5 to TRBJ2-7, with a tentative D call TRBD2 (6 bases). The CDR3 sequence is 14 residues long. Germline CDR1 is MNHEY and CDR2 is SVGAGI. CDR3 amino acids: CASSYSRDSNEQYF. The CDR3 bases are TGTGCCAGCAGTTACTCCCGGGACTCCAACGAGCAGTACTTC.

The sample holds a few counts of this clonotype. The chain is built from TRBV7-2 and TRBJ2-1; D gene unclear. CDR1 and CDR2 (germline): SGHTA, FQGNSA. The CDR3 contains 15 residues. V was trimmed by 7 bases and J by 3 bases, leaving 16 bases between them. The CDR3 DNA is TGTGCCAGCAATTCAGCAAGGGATCTCTACAATGAGCAGTTCTTC. Translation gives CASNSARDLYNEQFF. Full variable domain (outside the CDR3, taken from reference TRBV7-2 and TRBJ2-1): GAGVSQSPSNKVTEKGKDVELRCDPISGHTALYWYRQSLGQGLEFLIYFQGNSAPDKSGLPSDRFSAERTGGSVSTLTIQRTQQEDSAVYLCASNSARDLYNEQFFGPGTRLTVL.

The rearrangement links TRBV27 to TRBJ2-3; TRBD2 matches at 7 bases. CDR3 length equals 14 residues. CDR1 MNHEY and CDR2 SMNVEV come from the germline V gene (reference sequence). Trimming cost V 8 bases and J 3 bases; bases outside gene matches: 8. CDR3 region: CASRGRVETDTQYF. CDR3 in DNA: TGTGCCAGCCGTGGGAGGGTGGAAACAGATACGCAGTATTTT.

The chain couples TRBV5-6 to TRBJ2-7; no firm D call. The CDR3 totals 14 residues. V was pared by 0 bases and J by 0 bases, with 7 bases between. CDR1 and CDR2 (germline): SGHDT, YYEEEE. The CDR3 DNA reads as TGTGCCAGCAGCTTGGGGGTCAACTCCTACGAGCAGTACTTC. Residues: CASSLGVNSYEQYF.

The chain combines TRBV7-9 with TRBJ1-2; unclear D gene. Trimming removed 5 bases from V and 4 bases from J, with 11 bases in between. This CDR3 has 13 amino acids. Germline V gene lookup returns CDR1 SEHNR and CDR2 FQNEAQ (reference sequence). CDR3 sequence: CASSPDLRYGYTF. As DNA, the CDR3 is TGTGCCAGCAGCCCCGATCTTCGCTATGGCTACACCTTC.

The chain joins TRBV7-9 to TRBJ2-7, with TRBD1 identical over 11 bases. The V and J ends lost 5 bases and 0 bases, in that order; junction bases with no gene match: 15. CDR1 is SEHNR, CDR2 FQNEAQ, per germline (reference sequence). The CDR3 contains 19 residues. The CDR3 is CASSPVPGQGELSSYEQYF. Written as DNA, the CDR3 is TGTGCCAGCAGCCCAGTACCGGGACAGGGGGAGTTGAGCTCCTACGAGCAGTACTTC.

CDR3 sequence (DNA): TGTGCCAGCAGTTTCCTCGTGATCGATGAGCAGTTCTTC. This translates into CASSFLVIDEQFF. The rearrangement links TRBV6-5 to TRBJ2-1; D gene ambiguous. Germline V gene sequence: CDR1 MNHEY, CDR2 SVGAGI. The CDR3 loop spans 13 amino acids. V dropped 4 bases and J dropped 8 bases, with 12 bases sitting between them.

This clonotype was seen a few times. V usage is TRBV6-1 and J usage is TRBJ1-2, with D perhaps matching TRBD1 (5 bases). V lost 6 bases to trimming and J lost 6 bases, with 20 bases between them. CDR1 MNHNS and CDR2 SASEGT come from the germline V gene. The CDR3 totals 15 residues. CDR3 amino acids: CASSRGGTGSDGYTF. CDR3 coding DNA: TGTGCCAGCAGCCGGGGAGGGACCGGCTCAGATGGCTACACCTTC.

V gene TRBV7-8 combines with J gene TRBJ2-3; 7 bases are a match to TRBD1. Germline V gene lookup returns CDR1 SGHVS and CDR2 FQNEAQ. The ends lost 5 bases at V and 4 bases at J; junction bases unmatched: 9. The CDR3 spans 15 residues. The CDR3 DNA follows: TGTGCCAGCAGCGCGATGACAGGGTTTGCAGATACGCAGTATTTT. Encoded protein: CASSAMTGFADTQYF. The full variable domain, in which reference TRBV7-8 and TRBJ2-3 provide the parts outside the CDR3, is GAGVSQSPRYKVAKRGQDVALRCDPISGHVSLFWYQQALGQGPEFLTYFQNEAQLDKSGLPSDRFFAERPEGSVSTLKIQRTQQEDSAVYLCASSAMTGFADTQYFGPGTRLTVL.

The sample holds a few counts of this clonotype. The chain employs TRBV6-9 and TRBJ2-5; D is unclear. This CDR3 contains 17 residues. Germline CDR1 reads MNHGY; CDR2 reads SVAAGI. V gave up 3 bases and J gave up 6 bases, with 23 bases separating them. CDR3 DNA sequence: TGTGCCAGCAGTTACCGCCCTACAGCCATCGGCTCCAAGACCCAGTACTTC. Its protein product is CASSYRPTAIGSKTQYF.

The chain combines TRBV4-1 with TRBJ2-7; 10 bases match TRBD1. CDR3 length: 16 residues. The germline gives CDR1 MGHRA, CDR2 YSYEKL. Germline trimming cut 4 bases from V and 5 bases from J; bases unmatched to any gene: 11. This CDR3 reads CASSPRDRGALDEQYF. DNA of the CDR3: TGCGCCAGCAGCCCCCGGGACAGGGGCGCCCTAGACGAGCAGTACTTC.

The chain couples TRBV4-1 to TRBJ2-5; D unclear. The CDR3 loop spans 14 amino acids. Between the trimmed V and J ends, which lost 1 base and 0 bases, there was a span of 6 bases. Germline V gene sequence: CDR1 MGHRA, CDR2 YSYEKL. CDR3 loop: CASSQAADQETQYF. In nucleotides, the CDR3 is TGCGCCAGCAGCCAAGCCGCGGACCAAGAGACCCAGTACTTC.

This clonotype has ten or more counts. J is TRBJ2-7 and V is TRBV28, with D uncertain. V lost 6 bases and J 3 bases, leaving 18 bases between the germline ends. The CDR3 length is 15 residues. Per germline, CDR1 MDHEN and CDR2 SYDVKM. The DNA of the CDR3 is TGTGCCAGCAGGGTGGCAAGCCCCAGGAGCTACGAGCAGTACTTC. It codes for CASRVASPRSYEQYF.

The CDR3 here is CASSYADTVNQPQHF. CDR3 DNA sequence: TGTGCCAGCAGTTACGCAGACACCGTCAATCAGCCCCAGCATTTT. The chain employs TRBV6-9 and TRBJ1-5; D gene uncertain. The CDR3 is 15 residues long. Trimming took off 3 bases at V and 3 bases at J, with 12 bases between the two ends. Germline V gene sequence: CDR1 MNHGY, CDR2 SVAAGI.

The genes are TRBV18 and TRBJ2-7; weak D call: TRBD2 (5 bases). This CDR3 contains 15 residues. The germline V gene has CDR1 KGHSH and CDR2 LQKENI. Trimming took off 3 bases at V and 3 bases at J, with 15 bases between the two ends. CDR3 region: CASSPTSGANYEQYF. CDR3 DNA: TGTGCCAGCTCACCGACAAGCGGAGCGAACTACGAGCAGTACTTC.

As to this clonotype: A junction end diverges from the germline sequence, so it may reflect a read error. This chain connects TRBV27 to TRBJ1-2; TRBD1 aligns across 7 bases. CDR1 and CDR2 from the germline V gene are MNHEY and SMNVEV (reference sequence). The CDR3 has 13 amino acids. The CDR3 loop is CATSSTGVFGYTF. Written as DNA, the CDR3 is TGTGCCACCAGTTCCACAGGGGTTTTCGGCTACACCTTC.